The rows below give T cell receptor beta chains drawn from one sample of a study of blood T cell repertoires in COVID-19. Data came from immunoSEQ multiplex PCR; TCRdb stores just in-frame clones and leaves some out. The table includes hundreds of thousands of clones, around 84% detected once. The specimen sequenced was peripheral blood. All receptors derive from a man over 45 with COVID-19, enrolled during active disease. Each CDR3 is given with its conserved first and last residue. Fields, in order: V gene, clone size, J gene, D gene, CDR3 protein, CDR3 DNA. D genes are given only for firm matches. Expanded clones are given a class, and other clones once, few, many or no size at all.

>TRBV7-8|-|TRBJ2-7|-
CASSPQTQGTPYF
TGTGCCAGCAGCCCACAAACACAGGGGACTCCCTACTTC
>TRBV10-3|-|TRBJ1-2|-
CAISESKGRSGYTF
TGTGCCATCAGTGAGTCGAAGGGGCGAAGTGGCTACACCTTC
>TRBV5-6|-|TRBJ2-7|-
CASSLARGHLRNEQYF
TGTGCCAGCAGCTTGGCCCGGGGACACCTTCGCAACGAGCAGTACTTC
>TRBV5-6|-|TRBJ2-7|-
CASSLTENAYEQYF
TGTGCCAGCAGCTTGACAGAAAATGCCTACGAGCAGTACTTC
>TRBV6-5|-|TRBJ2-5|TRBD2
CASKGLDFGGETQYF
TGTGCCAGCAAGGGACTAGATTTCGGGGGGGAGACCCAGTACTTC
>TRBV5-1|-|TRBJ2-1|TRBD2
CASSLRLAGGNNEQFF
TGCGCCAGCAGCTTGCGTCTAGCGGGAGGGAACAATGAGCAGTTCTTC
>TRBV19|-|TRBJ1-6|TRBD1
CASSDTGGSNSPLHF
TGTGCCAGTAGTGACACAGGGGGTTCTAATTCACCCCTCCACTTT
>TRBV7-3|-|TRBJ2-1|TRBD2
CASSLSRGGYNEQFF
TGTGCCAGCAGCTTAAGCCGCGGGGGCTACAATGAGCAGTTCTTC
>TRBV7-9|few|TRBJ1-2|-
CASSSEANYGYTF
TGTGCCAGCAGCTCGGAGGCTAACTATGGCTACACCTTC
>TRBV21-1|-|TRBJ2-3|-
CASKGLAGEFGTDTQYF
TGTGCCAGCAAAGGGCTAGCGGGAGAGTTCGGCACAGATACGCAGTATTTT
>TRBV30|-|TRBJ1-1|TRBD1
CAWSWGQGEAFF
TGTGCCTGGAGTTGGGGACAGGGGGAAGCTTTCTTT
>TRBV27|-|TRBJ2-2|-
CASSLGGADTGELFF
TGTGCCAGCAGTTTAGGGGGGGCGGACACCGGGGAGCTGTTTTTT
>TRBV6-2/TRBV6-3|few|TRBJ1-5|-
CASSPVGVYSNQPQHF
TGTGCCAGCAGCCCCGTCGGGGTTTATAGCAATCAGCCCCAGCATTTT
>TRBV11-2|-|TRBJ2-7|TRBD1
CASSLVQGAGYEQYF
TGTGCCAGCAGCTTAGTGCAGGGGGCAGGCTACGAGCAGTACTTC
>TRBV19|-|TRBJ1-5|TRBD1
CASRTGQGIYQPQHF
TGTGCCAGTAGAACGGGACAGGGGATTTATCAGCCCCAGCATTTT
>TRBV6-6|-|TRBJ2-1|TRBD2
CASSYSGLGTEQFF
TGTGCCAGCAGTTACTCCGGACTAGGGACTGAGCAGTTCTTC
>TRBV28|-|TRBJ1-2|-
CASKVGGDGYTF
TGTGCCAGCAAGGTGGGGGGGGATGGCTACACCTTC
>TRBV2|once|TRBJ1-5|TRBD1
CASRVGTGGSQPQHF
TGTGCCAGCAGGGTTGGGACAGGGGGGAGTCAGCCCCAGCATTTT
>TRBV12-5|-|TRBJ1-5|TRBD1
CASGLQGGGPQHF
TGTGCTAGTGGTTTGCAGGGGGGTGGGCCCCAGCATTTT
>TRBV7-6|-|TRBJ2-2|-
CASSPARGSTGELFF
TGTGCCAGCAGCCCAGCCAGGGGCAGCACCGGGGAGCTGTTTTTT
>TRBV5-1|-|TRBJ1-2|-
CASSLAADNYGYTF
TGCGCCAGCAGCTTGGCGGCGGATAACTATGGCTACACCTTC
>TRBV18|-|TRBJ2-1|-
CASSPRANFGEQFF
TGTGCCAGCTCACCACGGGCTAATTTTGGTGAGCAGTTCTTC
>TRBV28|-|TRBJ1-6|-
CASSPKLIRGNSPLHF
TGTGCCAGCAGCCCGAAATTGATCAGGGGTAATTCACCCCTCCACTTT
>TRBV5-1|-|TRBJ2-3|-
CASSLFGGATDTQYF
TGCGCCAGCAGCTTGTTTGGCGGGGCCACAGATACGCAGTATTTT
>TRBV6-5|-|TRBJ1-1|-
CASSFGQWGTEAFF
TGTGCCAGCAGTTTCGGACAGTGGGGAACTGAAGCTTTCTTT
>TRBV6-5|-|TRBJ2-7|TRBD2
CASRALAGGYEQYF
TGTGCCAGCAGAGCCCTAGCGGGAGGATACGAGCAGTACTTC
>TRBV18|-|TRBJ1-6|TRBD1
CASSQGQGNSPLHF
TGTGCCAGCTCACAGGGACAGGGGAATTCACCCCTCCACTTT
>TRBV19|-|TRBJ1-1|-
CASSIDSRLGTEAFF
TGTGCCAGTAGTATAGATTCCAGGCTGGGTACTGAAGCTTTCTTT
>TRBV19|-|TRBJ1-1|-
CASSIPNMNTEAFF
TGTGCCAGTAGTATCCCGAACATGAACACTGAAGCTTTCTTT
>TRBV10-1|-|TRBJ2-7|TRBD1
CASRDGTGILREQYF
TGCGCCAGCAGAGACGGGACAGGGATTTTGAGGGAGCAGTACTTC
>TRBV21-1|-|TRBJ1-5|-
CASSRPPGQGFYQPQHF
TGTGCCAGCAGCCGACCTCCGGGACAGGGATTTTATCAGCCCCAGCATTTT
>TRBV3-1/TRBV3-2|-|TRBJ2-7|-
CASSLTGSEQYF
TGTGCCAGCAGCCTAACAGGGAGCGAGCAGTACTTC
>TRBV2|few|TRBJ1-5|-
CASSGQLNQPQHF
TGTGCCAGCAGTGGACAGCTCAATCAGCCCCAGCATTTT
>TRBV4-3|-|TRBJ2-1|TRBD2
CASSQETGGSYNEQFF
TGCGCCAGCAGCCAAGAGACGGGGGGGTCCTACAATGAGCAGTTCTTC
>TRBV3-1/TRBV3-2|-|TRBJ1-6|-
CASSQATNPRDSPLHF
TGTGCCAGCAGCCAGGCTACAAATCCACGGGATTCACCCCTCCACTTT
>TRBV6-5|-|TRBJ2-7|TRBD1
CASRSETGGAYEQYF
TGTGCCAGCAGATCCGAGACAGGGGGCGCGTACGAGCAGTACTTC
>TRBV11-2|-|TRBJ2-1|TRBD2
CASSLGWTSGRPGYNEQFF
TGTGCCAGCAGCTTGGGCTGGACTAGCGGGAGGCCGGGGTACAATGAGCAGTTCTTC
>TRBV5-1|-|TRBJ2-2|-
CASSSQDTGELFF
TGCGCCAGCAGCTCACAGGACACCGGGGAGCTGTTTTTT
>TRBV5-1|once|TRBJ2-1|-
CASRRIRVENYNEQFF
TGCGCCAGCAGGAGAATCCGGGTAGAGAATTACAATGAGCAGTTCTTC
>TRBV29-1|-|TRBJ1-2|TRBD1
CSVLPGTGSGYTF
TGCAGCGTCTTACCCGGGACAGGGTCCGGCTACACCTTC
>TRBV28|-|TRBJ2-7|TRBD1
CASLGAGGPLLGYF
TGTGCCAGCCTCGGGGCAGGGGGCCCCTTACTAGGGTACTTC
>TRBV6-6|-|TRBJ1-2|-
CASSPSKYGYTF
TGTGCCAGCAGCCCCTCTAAGTATGGCTACACCTTC
>TRBV6-5|-|TRBJ2-2|-
CASIRDKNTGELFF
TGTGCCAGCATAAGGGACAAGAACACCGGGGAGCTGTTTTTT
>TRBV2|-|TRBJ1-5|-
CASSSDRSHNQPQHF
TGTGCCAGCAGCTCAGACAGGAGTCACAATCAGCCCCAGCATTTT
>TRBV27|-|TRBJ2-7|TRBD2
CASRSVREGLGEQYF
TGTGCCAGCAGGTCAGTGAGGGAGGGCTTGGGGGAGCAGTACTTC
>TRBV29-1|-|TRBJ1-2|-
CSVGEGGAYGYTF
TGCAGCGTTGGGGAGGGGGGAGCCTATGGCTACACCTTC
>TRBV5-4|-|TRBJ2-1|TRBD2
CASSSGGALSYNEQFF
TGTGCCAGCTCCAGCGGGGGGGCCTTGTCCTACAATGAGCAGTTCTTC
>TRBV27|-|TRBJ2-5|TRBD2
CASGTSGSETQYF
TGTGCCAGCGGTACTAGCGGGAGTGAGACCCAGTACTTC
>TRBV27|few|TRBJ1-6|TRBD1
CASSLGRGQLGSPLHF
TGTGCCAGCAGTTTAGGCAGGGGGCAGTTAGGTTCACCCCTCCACTTT
>TRBV11-2|-|TRBJ1-4|-
CASSSYATGEKLFF
TGTGCCAGCAGCTCGTATGCCACAGGGGAAAAACTGTTTTTT
>TRBV9|-|TRBJ2-7|-
CASSVEQVSYEQYF
TGTGCCAGCAGCGTAGAACAAGTCTCCTACGAGCAGTACTTC
>TRBV18|-|TRBJ1-1|-
CASSTPNTEAFF
TGTGCCAGCTCTACTCCGAACACTGAAGCTTTCTTT
>TRBV5-1|-|TRBJ2-2|-
CASSFRVDGELFF
TGCGCCAGCAGCTTCAGGGTTGACGGGGAGCTGTTTTTT